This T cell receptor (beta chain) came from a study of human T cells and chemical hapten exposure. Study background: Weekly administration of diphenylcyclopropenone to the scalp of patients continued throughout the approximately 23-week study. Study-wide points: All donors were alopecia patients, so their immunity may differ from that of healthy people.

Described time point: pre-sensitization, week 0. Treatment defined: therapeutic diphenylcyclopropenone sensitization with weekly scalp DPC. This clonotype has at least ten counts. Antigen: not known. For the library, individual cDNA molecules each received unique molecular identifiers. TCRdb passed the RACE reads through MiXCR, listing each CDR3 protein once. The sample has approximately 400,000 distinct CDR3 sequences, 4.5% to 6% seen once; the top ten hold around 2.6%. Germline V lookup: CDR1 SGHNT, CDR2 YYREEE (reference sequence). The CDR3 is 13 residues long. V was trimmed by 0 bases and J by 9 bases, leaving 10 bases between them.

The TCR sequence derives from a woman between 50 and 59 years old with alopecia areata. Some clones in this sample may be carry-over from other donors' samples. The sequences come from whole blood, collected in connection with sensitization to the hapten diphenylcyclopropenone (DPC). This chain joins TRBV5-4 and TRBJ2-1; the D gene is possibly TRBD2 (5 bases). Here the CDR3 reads CASSLVGEAEQFF. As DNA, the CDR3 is TGTGCCAGCAGCTTGGTCGGGGAAGCTGAGCAGTTCTTC. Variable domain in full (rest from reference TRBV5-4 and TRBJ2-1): ETGVTQSPTHLIKTRGQQVTLRCSSQSGHNTVSWYQQALGQGPQFIFQYYREEENGRGNFPPRFSGLQFPNYSSELNVNALELDDSALYLCASSLVGEAEQFFGPGTRLTVL.